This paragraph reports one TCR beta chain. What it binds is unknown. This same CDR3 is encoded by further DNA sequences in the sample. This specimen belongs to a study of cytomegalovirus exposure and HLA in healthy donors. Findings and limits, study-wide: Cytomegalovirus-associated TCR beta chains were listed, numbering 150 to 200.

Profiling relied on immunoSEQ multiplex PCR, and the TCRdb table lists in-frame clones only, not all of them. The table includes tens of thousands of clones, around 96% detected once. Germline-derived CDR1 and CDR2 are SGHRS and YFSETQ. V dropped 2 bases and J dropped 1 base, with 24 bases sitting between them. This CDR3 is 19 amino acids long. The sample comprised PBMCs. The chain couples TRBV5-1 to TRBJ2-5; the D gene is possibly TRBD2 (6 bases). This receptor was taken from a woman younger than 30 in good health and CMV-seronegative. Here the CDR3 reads CASSFRSMTGNGGQETQYF. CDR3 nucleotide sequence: TGCGCCAGCAGCTTTAGAAGTATGACGGGGAACGGGGGCCAAGAGACCCAGTACTTC. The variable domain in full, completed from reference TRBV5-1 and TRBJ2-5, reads KAGVTQTPRYLIKTRGQQVTLSCSPISGHRSVSWYQQTPGQGLQFLFEYFSETQRNKGNFPGRFSGRQFSNSRSEMNVSTLELGDSALYLCASSFRSMTGNGGQETQYFGPGTRLLVL.